This TCR beta chain originates from a study of CD8 T cells in ankylosing spondylitis. Findings of the study overall: A CD8+ phenotype characterized the disease-linked clones, which were relatively rare in peripheral blood.

The CDR3 runs 16 residues. The V end lost 2 bases, the J end lost 3 bases, and 17 bases lay between the germline ends. The germline V gene has CDR1 MNHEY and CDR2 SVGEGT. This clonotype was observed many times. The antigen is not known. Each CDR3 protein gets one entry after TCRdb re-called the 5' RACE reads with MiXCR. The sample comprises approximately 130,000 distinct CDR3 sequences, about an eighth of which are singletons, and roughly 4% rests with the top ten. The source is a female donor with ankylosing spondylitis or in good health (not recorded which). The rearrangement uses TRBV6-2 or TRBV6-3 and TRBJ2-7, with no clear D. Sequenced input: blood, either unsorted or a sorted T cell fraction (not recorded which). The CDR3 loop is CASSYHLNDGNYEQYF. DNA for the CDR3: TGTGCCAGCAGTTACCACCTCAACGACGGAAACTACGAGCAGTACTTC.